This is a list of T cell receptor beta chains from one sample in a study of cytomegalovirus exposure and HLA in healthy donors. Assay: immunoSEQ multiplex PCR; the TCRdb copy retains only in-frame clones and omits some. The sample has 150,000 or so clones, 65% to 80% seen once. Material for sequencing was PBMCs. The receptor source for this set is a middle-aged woman in good health and CMV-seronegative. The CDR3 runs from the conserved cysteine through the conserved F or W. The order of the fields is J gene, V gene, D gene, clone size, CDR3 DNA, CDR3 protein. The D gene is left open where the match is weak. Some rows have no size entry. The others give once, few or many, or a class for an expanded clone.

TRBJ2-1	TRBV7-6	-	-	TGTGCCAGCAGCTTAGCTGACTCCTATGAGCAGTTCTTC	CASSLADSYEQFF
TRBJ1-2	TRBV6-1	TRBD1	few	TGTGCCAGCCACCTATCACAGGGGGCGCGGGGCTACACCTTC	CASHLSQGARGYTF
TRBJ1-5	TRBV2	-	-	TGTGCCAGCAGTGAAGGGGGCGGTAATCAGCCCCAGCATTTT	CASSEGGGNQPQHF
TRBJ2-3	TRBV5-8	TRBD1	-	TGTGCCAGCAGCCCACAGGGGGTAGGCACAGATACGCAGTATTTT	CASSPQGVGTDTQYF
TRBJ2-5	TRBV13	-	-	TGTGCCAGCAGCTTCGAACCCGCGGAGACCCAGTACTTC	CASSFEPAETQYF
TRBJ1-1	TRBV5-4	-	few	TGTGCCAGCAGCTTGGATTTCTATAGGAACACTGAAGCTTTCTTT	CASSLDFYRNTEAFF
TRBJ2-3	TRBV5-4	-	-	TGTGCCAGCAGCCCCCCGTTGGAGAGCCCGCAGTATTTT	CASSPPLESPQYF
TRBJ2-1	TRBV19	TRBD2	-	TGTGCCAGTAGTCCTTCGCCCCTAGCGGGAGTATACAATGAGCAGTTCTTC	CASSPSPLAGVYNEQFF
TRBJ2-1	TRBV7-7	TRBD2	-	TGTGCTAGCAGCTCCGGACTAGCGGGGTACAATGAGCAGTTCTTC	CASSSGLAGYNEQFF
TRBJ2-3	TRBV29-1	TRBD1	-	TGCAGCGCCCCGGGACAGGGGGCAGATACGCAGTATTTT	CSAPGQGADTQYF
TRBJ1-1	TRBV10-1	TRBD1	few	TGCGCCAGCAGTGAGGCGACAGGGAGAGGGACTGAAGCTTTCTTT	CASSEATGRGTEAFF
TRBJ2-2	TRBV5-1	TRBD2	-	TGCGCCAGCAGCTCGACTAGCGGGGGGAACACCGGGGAGCTGTTTTTT	CASSSTSGGNTGELFF
TRBJ2-1	TRBV13	TRBD1	-	TGTGCCAGCAGCTTTCGTCTTGTCGACAGGGGGAATGAGCAGTTCTTC	CASSFRLVDRGNEQFF
TRBJ2-7	TRBV6-6	-	-	TGTGCCAGCAGGGGGGCTAGCGGAGCATACGAGCAGTACTTC	CASRGASGAYEQYF
TRBJ1-4	TRBV5-1	-	few	TGCGCCAGCAGCTTGGCGGCACACAGGGAAGAAAAACTGTTTTTT	CASSLAAHREEKLFF
TRBJ1-5	TRBV18	-	-	TGTGCCAGCTCACCCACGACTGACAATCAGCCCCAGCATTTT	CASSPTTDNQPQHF
TRBJ1-1	TRBV9	-	-	TGTGCCAGCAGCGTAGGCTCAGGGGTTACCACTGAAGCTTTCTTT	CASSVGSGVTTEAFF
TRBJ1-1	TRBV6-5	TRBD1	-	TGTGCCAGCGGGGATGGACAGGGCCGGGCTGAAGCTTTCTTT	CASGDGQGRAEAFF